The rows below give T cell receptor beta chains drawn from one sample of a study of T cell responses to AZD1222 COVID-19 vaccine. Clones were read by immunoSEQ multiplex PCR, and TCRdb kept only the in-frame ones, dropping some. Altogether about 30,000 clones are present, 85% to 90% being singletons, with the ten largest covering about 7%. Source: peripheral blood, taken on day 0 of AZD1222 vaccination. The receptors shown here come from an adult in good health. Each CDR3 is given with its conserved first and last residue.

j_call v_call cdr3_length cdr3_aa
TRBJ2-3 TRBV24-1 16 CATSDQGLAGPLTQYF
TRBJ1-2 TRBV2 12 CASRWGSYGYTF
TRBJ2-2 TRBV7-8 15 CASISTGGGTGELFF
TRBJ2-7 TRBV9 16 CASSPWGQGRTGEQYF
TRBJ1-6 TRBV7-2 15 CASSLDGGSHSPLHF
TRBJ1-3 TRBV18 19 CASSPQGVGPPRSGNTIYF
TRBJ2-1 TRBV28 14 CASSWVAGGTEQFF
TRBJ1-6 TRBV11-3 15 CASSYGTGKNSPLHF
TRBJ2-5 TRBV11-2 16 CASSQGPSGDQETQYF
TRBJ2-2 TRBV6-6 16 CASSYGPDGNTGELFF
TRBJ2-7 TRBV4-3 14 CASSLTSGMREQYF
TRBJ2-3 TRBV10-3 13 CAISEPGSDTQYF
TRBJ2-7 TRBV6-1 16 CASSEWGLSLSYEQYF
TRBJ1-4 TRBV19 13 CASSPEDGEKLFF
TRBJ1-1 TRBV5-6 11 CASSSRGEAFF
TRBJ1-5 TRBV19 15 CASLGGSSGNQPQHF
TRBJ2-3 TRBV29-1 14 CSGDTSGNTDTQYF
TRBJ2-5 TRBV11-2 15 CASSLVAGGKETQYF
TRBJ2-2 TRBV14 16 CASSQVQGVNTGELFF
TRBJ1-2 TRBV4-1 15 CASSRETTGGYGYTF
TRBJ2-1 TRBV13 15 CASSPRQASYNEQFF
TRBJ2-2 TRBV5-4 13 CASSPGHSGELFF
TRBJ2-7 TRBV5-1 13 CASSLASGYEQYF
TRBJ2-7 TRBV27 15 CASTRRGAGGYEQYF
TRBJ2-2 TRBV2 12 CASSVSTGELFF
TRBJ2-1 TRBV14 14 CASSQELVYNEQFF
TRBJ2-3 TRBV6-5 13 CASTNPATDTQYF
TRBJ2-3 TRBV28 12 CASYRPGGTQYF
TRBJ2-6 TRBV5-1 15 CASSFDRAGANVLTF
TRBJ2-1 TRBV25-1 12 CASSEVSGEQFF
TRBJ2-7 TRBV7-8 15 CASSPLRDSSYEQYF
TRBJ2-7 TRBV7-8 15 CASSLESRTEYEQYF
TRBJ2-7 TRBV28 16 CASSLASGDPPYEQYF
TRBJ2-5 TRBV10-3 15 CAISASAGAEETQYF
TRBJ2-2 TRBV29-1 12 CSIGVNTGELFF
TRBJ1-2 TRBV19 13 CASSRRIGYGYTF
TRBJ1-1 TRBV6-1 16 CASSEVAGDINTEDFF
TRBJ2-6 TRBV27 20 CASSLEWEGTYFSGANVLTF
TRBJ1-5 TRBV2 13 CASSVGRGQPQHF
TRBJ1-5 TRBV10-3 12 CAISDGTRAQHF
TRBJ1-1 TRBV5-1 12 CASSSMNTEAFF
TRBJ2-5 TRBV7-9 13 CASSWGLAETQYF
TRBJ2-2 TRBV9 16 CASSVGTSGRTGELFF
TRBJ2-7 TRBV6-5 16 CASSYDLGTMAAEQYF
TRBJ1-2 TRBV3-1/TRBV3-2 16 CASSQEFKRGRRGYTF
TRBJ2-1 TRBV4-3 15 CASSHGTSGTYEQFF
TRBJ2-2 TRBV11-2 16 CASSFMTSGTAGELFF
TRBJ2-5 TRBV3-1/TRBV3-2 20 CASSPLGLAGGSGGRETQYF
TRBJ2-7 TRBV5-1 15 CASSLQAGSAYEQYF
TRBJ2-5 TRBV5-1 15 CASSLTWGLRETQYF
TRBJ2-7 TRBV2 14 CASKLIPTSYEQYF
TRBJ2-2 TRBV3-1/TRBV3-2 11 CASSHPGELFF
TRBJ2-3 TRBV2 12 CASSVDTDTQYF